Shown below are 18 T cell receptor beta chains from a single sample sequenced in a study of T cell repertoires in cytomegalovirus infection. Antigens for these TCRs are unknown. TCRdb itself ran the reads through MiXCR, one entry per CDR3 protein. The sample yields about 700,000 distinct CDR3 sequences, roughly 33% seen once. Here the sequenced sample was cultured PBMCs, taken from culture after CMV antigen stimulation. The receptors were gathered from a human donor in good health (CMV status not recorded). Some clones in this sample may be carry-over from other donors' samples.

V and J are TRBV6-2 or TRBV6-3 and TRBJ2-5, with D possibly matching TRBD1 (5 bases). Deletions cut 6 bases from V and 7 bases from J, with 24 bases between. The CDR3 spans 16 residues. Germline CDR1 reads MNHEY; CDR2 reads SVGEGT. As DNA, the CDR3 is TGTGCCAGCAGCTACGCCCCCAGGGAAATCGGCGGGACCCAGTACTTC. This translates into CASSYAPREIGGTQYF.

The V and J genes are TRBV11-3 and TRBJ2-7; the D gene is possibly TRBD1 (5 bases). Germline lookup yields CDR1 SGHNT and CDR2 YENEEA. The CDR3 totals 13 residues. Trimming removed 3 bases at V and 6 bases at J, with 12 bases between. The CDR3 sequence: CASSLTAPGEQYF. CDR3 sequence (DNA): TGTGCCAGCAGCTTGACAGCCCCAGGCGAGCAGTACTTC. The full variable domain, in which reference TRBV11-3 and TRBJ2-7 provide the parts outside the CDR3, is EAGVVQSPRYKIIEKKQPVAFWCNPISGHNTLYWYLQNLGQGPELLIRYENEEAVDDSQLPKDRFSAERLKGVDSTLKIQPAELGDSAVYLCASSLTAPGEQYFGPGTRLTVT.

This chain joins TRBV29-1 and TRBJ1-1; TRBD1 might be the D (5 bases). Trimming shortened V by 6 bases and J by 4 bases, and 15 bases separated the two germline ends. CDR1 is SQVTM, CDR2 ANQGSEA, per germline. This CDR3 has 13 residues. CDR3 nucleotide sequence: TGCAGCGTGGACAATCGGGAACTCACTGAAGCTTTCTTT. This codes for CSVDNRELTEAFF.

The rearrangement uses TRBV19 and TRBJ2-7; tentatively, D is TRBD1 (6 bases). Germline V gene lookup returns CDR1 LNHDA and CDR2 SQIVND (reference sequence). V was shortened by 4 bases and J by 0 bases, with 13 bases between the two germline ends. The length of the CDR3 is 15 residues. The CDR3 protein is CASSRAGATSYEQYF. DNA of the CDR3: TGTGCCAGTAGTAGGGCAGGGGCGACCTCCTACGAGCAGTACTTC.

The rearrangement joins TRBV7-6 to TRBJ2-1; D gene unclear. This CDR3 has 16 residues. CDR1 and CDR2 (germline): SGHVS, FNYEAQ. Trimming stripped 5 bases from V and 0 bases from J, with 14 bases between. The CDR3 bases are TGTGCCAGCAGCCCAGGACGGATAAGCTCCTACAATGAGCAGTTCTTC. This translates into CASSPGRISSYNEQFF.

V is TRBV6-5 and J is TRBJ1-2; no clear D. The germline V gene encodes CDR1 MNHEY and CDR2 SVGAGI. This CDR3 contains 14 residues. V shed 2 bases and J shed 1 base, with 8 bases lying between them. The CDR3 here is CASSYGPFNYGYTF. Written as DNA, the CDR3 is TGTGCCAGCAGTTACGGCCCTTTTAACTATGGCTACACCTTC.

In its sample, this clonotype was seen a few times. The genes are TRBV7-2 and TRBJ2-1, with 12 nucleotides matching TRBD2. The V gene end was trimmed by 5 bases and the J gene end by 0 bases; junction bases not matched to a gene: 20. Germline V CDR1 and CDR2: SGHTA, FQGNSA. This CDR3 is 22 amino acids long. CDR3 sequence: CASSPQRARLAGGSSSYNEQFF. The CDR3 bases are TGTGCCAGCAGCCCCCAGAGGGCCCGGCTAGCGGGAGGGTCGAGCTCCTACAATGAGCAGTTCTTC.

CDR3 coding DNA: TGTGCCAGCAGTTTTATTTCTAATTGGGACAGGGTCTATGAGCAGTTCTTC. Translating gives CASSFISNWDRVYEQFF. The V gene is TRBV12-3 or TRBV12-4, the J gene TRBJ2-1; 9 bases are a match to TRBD1. The J segment lost 8 bases and the V segment lost 3 bases, leaving 14 bases of the junction unmatched. This CDR3 is 17 amino acids long.

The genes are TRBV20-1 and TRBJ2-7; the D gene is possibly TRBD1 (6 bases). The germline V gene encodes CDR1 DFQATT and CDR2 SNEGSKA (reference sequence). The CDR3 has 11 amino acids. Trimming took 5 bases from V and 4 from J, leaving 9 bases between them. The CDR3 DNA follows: TGCAGTGCTCCACAGGGTTACGAGCAGTACTTC. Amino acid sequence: CSAPQGYEQYF.

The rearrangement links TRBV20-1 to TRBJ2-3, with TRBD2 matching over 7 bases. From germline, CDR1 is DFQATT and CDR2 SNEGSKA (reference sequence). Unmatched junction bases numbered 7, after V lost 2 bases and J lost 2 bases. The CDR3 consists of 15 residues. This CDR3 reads CSARSPSGLTDTQYF. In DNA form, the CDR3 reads TGCAGTGCTAGATCCCCTAGCGGCCTCACAGATACGCAGTATTTT.

The CDR3 coding sequence is TGCGCCAGCAGCCAAGTATACCTAGCGGAATCCTACGAGCAGTACTTC. It is translated as CASSQVYLAESYEQYF. This rearrangement joins TRBV4-3 to TRBJ2-7, with TRBD2 matching 7 bases. Germline V lookup: CDR1 LGHNA, CDR2 YSLEER. Unmatched junction bases numbered 7, after V lost 1 base and J lost 1 base. CDR3 length equals 16 residues.

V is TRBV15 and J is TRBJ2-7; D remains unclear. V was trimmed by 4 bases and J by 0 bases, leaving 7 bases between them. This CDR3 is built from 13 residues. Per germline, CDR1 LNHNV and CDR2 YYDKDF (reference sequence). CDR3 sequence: CATSIGFSYEQYF. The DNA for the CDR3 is TGTGCCACCAGCATAGGCTTCTCCTACGAGCAGTACTTC.

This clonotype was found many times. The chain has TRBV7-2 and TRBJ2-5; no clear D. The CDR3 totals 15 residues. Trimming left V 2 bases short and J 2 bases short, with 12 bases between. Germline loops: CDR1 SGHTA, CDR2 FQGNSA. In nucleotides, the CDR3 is TGTGCCAGCAGCTTAAAGTCCGGCTATCAAGAGACCCAGTACTTC. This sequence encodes CASSLKSGYQETQYF.

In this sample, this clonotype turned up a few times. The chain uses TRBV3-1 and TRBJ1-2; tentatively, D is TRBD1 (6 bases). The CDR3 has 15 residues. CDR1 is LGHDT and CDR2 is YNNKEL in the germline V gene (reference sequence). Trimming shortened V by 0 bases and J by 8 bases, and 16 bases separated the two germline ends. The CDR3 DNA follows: TGTGCCAGCAGCCAAGATCTCGGACAGCGCCTGGGCTACACCTTC. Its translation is CASSQDLGQRLGYTF.

The CDR3 DNA sequence: TGTGCCAGCAGCTTCCGGCCAATAACCACAGATACGCAGTATTTT. Protein sequence: CASSFRPITTDTQYF. This rearrangement joins TRBV6-2 or TRBV6-3 to TRBJ2-3, with D uncertain. Germline CDR1 reads MNHEY; CDR2 reads SVGEGT. The CDR3 contains 15 residues. The ends were cut back, 6 bases at V and 2 bases at J, with 15 bases in the middle.

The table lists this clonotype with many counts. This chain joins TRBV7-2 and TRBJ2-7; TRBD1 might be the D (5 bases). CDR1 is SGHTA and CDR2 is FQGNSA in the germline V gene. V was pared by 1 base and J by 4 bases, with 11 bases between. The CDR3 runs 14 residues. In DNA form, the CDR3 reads TGTGCCAGCAGCTTAGGGGCAGGGTCGTACGAGCAGTACTTC. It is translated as CASSLGAGSYEQYF.

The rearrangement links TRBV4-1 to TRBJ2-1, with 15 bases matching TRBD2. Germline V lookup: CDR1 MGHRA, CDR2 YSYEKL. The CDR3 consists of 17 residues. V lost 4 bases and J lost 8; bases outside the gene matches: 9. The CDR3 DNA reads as TGCGCCAGCAGCCTCCTCCAAGGGACTAGCGGGAGGTATGAGCAGTTCTTC. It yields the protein CASSLLQGTSGRYEQFF.

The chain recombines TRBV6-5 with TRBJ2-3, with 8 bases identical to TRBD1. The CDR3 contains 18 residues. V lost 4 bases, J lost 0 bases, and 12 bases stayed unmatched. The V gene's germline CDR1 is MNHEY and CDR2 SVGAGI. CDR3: CASSSLGTGTSSTDTQYF. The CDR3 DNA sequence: TGTGCCAGCAGTTCCTTAGGGACAGGAACTTCTAGCACAGATACGCAGTATTTT.